The sequence of this T cell receptor (beta chain) was determined in a study of blood T cell repertoires in COVID-19. Background on the study: Samples taken during acute and convalescent COVID-19 were collected in the United States, Italy and Spain. The cDNA or gDNA used as material had been derived from T cells, B-cell-depleted T cells, or PBMCs.

In the authors' methods: Reference gene primers were amplified, and this amplification served to estimate nucleated cell counts. Clones were read by immunoSEQ multiplex PCR, and TCRdb kept only the in-frame ones, dropping some. V and J calls and clone size follow that table, whereas D and trimming were derived from the DNA. The table lists around 300,000 clones, around 86% of them singletons. Germline V gene sequence: CDR1 SGHRS, CDR2 YFSETQ. The CDR3 consists of 14 residues. J lost 2 bases, V lost 4 bases, and 3 bases had no gene match. The receptor was derived from a man aged 50 to 59 with acute or convalescent COVID-19. The gene calls are TRBV5-1 and TRBJ1-2; 9 nucleotides match TRBD1. Sequencing was performed on peripheral blood. The CDR3 loop is CASSITGGNYGYTF. The CDR3 DNA follows: TGCGCCAGCAGCATTACAGGGGGCAACTATGGCTACACCTTC.